A single sample gave rise to the 17 T cell receptor beta chains below, sequenced in a study of T-cell reconstitution after alpha-beta-depleted transplantation in children (dated by TCRdb to the mid-2010s). The intended sense of this specimen's treatment or condition label: allogeneic hematopoietic cell transplantation with graft depleted of TCRalphabeta T cells and CD19 B cells. Library prep was done by PCR. Sequencing took place on an Illumina HiSeq 2500. To normalize quantification of the TCRbeta repertoire, the TCR libraries were built with molecular barcoding that relied on unique molecular identifiers. TCRdb reprocessed the public reads (quality trimming at Q25 with fastp, clone calling with MiXCR) and kept in-frame beta chains. Rows are combined by CDR3 protein, so each entry shows the most common genes and DNA. This sample is represented by about 600,000 distinct CDR3 sequences; 10% to 15% of them were singletons. Approximately 2.1% of the sample is in the top ten clones.

The sequenced sample was PBMCs, mostly from graft donor cells, obtained 360 days after TCRalphabeta/CD19-depleted stem cell transplant. Receptors were obtained from a male patient between 5 and 17 years old who had a stem cell transplant for acute myeloid leukemia, so the T cells may come from the graft donor.

This chain uses TRBV11-2 with TRBJ2-7, with D possibly matching TRBD1 (5 bases). V lost 0 bases, J lost 0 bases, and 9 bases lay in between. Germline V lookup: CDR1 SGHAT, CDR2 FQNNGV. This CDR3 region has 15 residues. CDR3 residues: CASSLEQGSSYEQYF. CDR3 bases: TGTGCCAGCAGCTTAGAGCAGGGTTCCTCCTACGAGCAGTACTTC.

This clonotype appeared a few times. The V call is TRBV10-3, the J call TRBJ1-2; no clear D. Germline V gives CDR1 ENHRY, CDR2 SYGVKD. The CDR3 extends over 15 amino acids. Trimming removed 5 bases from V and 4 bases from J, with 17 bases in between. As DNA, the CDR3 is TGTGCCATCAGTAGCACCACAGAGGTCGGCTATGGCTACACCTTC. Translated, it gives CAISSTTEVGYGYTF.

The V and J genes are TRBV24-1 and TRBJ2-6; 9 positions agree with TRBD1. CDR3 size: 17 residues. The V gene's germline CDR1 is KGHDR and CDR2 SFDVKD. With 4 bases clipped from V and 0 bases from J, the junction kept 3 bases outside the gene matches. CDR3: CATSEGQGYSGANVLTF. In nucleotides, the CDR3 is TGTGCCACCAGTGAGGGACAGGGCTACTCTGGGGCCAACGTCCTGACTTTC.

This clonotype appeared many times. V is TRBV20-1 and J is TRBJ2-3, with 12 bases matching TRBD2. J lost 5 bases, V lost 5 bases, and 5 bases had no gene match. This CDR3 is built from 14 residues. In germline, CDR1 is DFQATT, CDR2 SNEGSKA (reference sequence). The CDR3 coding sequence is TGCAGTGCTTGGGCTAGCGGGAGGGGAGATACGCAGTATTTT. Translating it yields CSAWASGRGDTQYF.

This clonotype was seen more than once but under ten times. This rearrangement joins TRBV3-1 to TRBJ2-3; D not certain. Germline CDR1 reads LGHDT; CDR2 reads YNNKEL (reference sequence). With 1 base removed from V and 4 bases from J, the gap between germline ends came to 12 bases. This CDR3 contains 15 residues. The CDR3 nucleotides read TGTGCCAGCAGCCAAGTGACGGCTACTTCAGATACGCAGTATTTT. It translates to CASSQVTATSDTQYF.

This clonotype came up a few times. The CDR3 loop reads CSVDTQGADTGELFF. The CDR3, as DNA: TGCAGCGTTGATACACAGGGGGCCGACACCGGGGAGCTGTTTTTT. The chain links TRBV29-1 to TRBJ2-2; 9 positions match TRBD1. Trimming took 3 bases from V and 3 from J; bases not matched to a gene: 5. This CDR3 contains 15 residues. Per the germline V gene, CDR1 is SQVTM and CDR2 is ANQGSEA.

The rearrangement uses TRBV9 and TRBJ2-7, with a tentative D call TRBD1 (6 bases). Deletions cut 4 bases from V and 3 bases from J, with 20 bases between. Germline V gene lookup returns CDR1 SGDLS and CDR2 YYNGEE. The CDR3 is made up of 16 amino acids. CDR3 sequence reads: CASSLGPGEQRYEQYF. CDR3 DNA sequence: TGTGCCAGCAGCCTTGGTCCAGGGGAGCAACGCTACGAGCAGTACTTC. Full variable domain (outside the CDR3, taken from reference TRBV9 and TRBJ2-7): DSGVTQTPKHLITATGQRVTLRCSPRSGDLSVYWYQQSLDQGLQFLIQYYNGEERAKGNILERFSAQQFPDLHSELNLSSLELGDSALYFCASSLGPGEQRYEQYFGPGTRLTVT.

This clonotype was detected ten times or more. The chain carries TRBV12-3 or TRBV12-4 and TRBJ2-5; D remains unclear. The CDR3 spans 14 residues. The germline V and J ends were trimmed by 6 bases and 3 bases, with 14 bases remaining between them. The CDR3 protein is CASSPSLRKETQYF. The CDR3 nucleotides are TGTGCCAGCAGCCCTTCACTCCGGAAAGAGACCCAGTACTTC.

The CDR3: CAWIPPGGMETQYF. In nucleotides, the CDR3 is TGTGCCTGGATCCCCCCGGGGGGCATGGAGACCCAGTACTTC. The chain combines TRBV30 with TRBJ2-5; D perhaps matches TRBD2 (7 bases). Germline assignment: CDR1 GTSNPN and CDR2 SVGIG (reference sequence). This CDR3 has 14 residues. V was trimmed by 4 bases and J by 5 bases, leaving 17 bases between them.

This clonotype was detected many times. This chain uses TRBV29-1 with TRBJ1-1; weak D call: TRBD1 (5 bases). Germline V gives CDR1 SQVTM, CDR2 ANQGSEA. CDR3 length: 11 amino acids. V shed 2 bases and J shed 10 bases, with 11 bases lying between them. CDR3 sequence (DNA): TGCAGCGTTGAACGGGACGTGAGAGCTTTCTTT. Translated, it gives CSVERDVRAFF.

This clonotype was found many times. This chain links TRBV29-1 with TRBJ1-2; D is undetermined. This CDR3 spans 13 amino acids. Per the germline V gene, CDR1 is SQVTM and CDR2 is ANQGSEA. V was shortened by 4 bases and J by 8 bases, with 17 bases between the two germline ends. This CDR3 reads CSVARIGSSGYTF. The CDR3 DNA reads as TGCAGCGTTGCTAGGATAGGCTCTAGCGGCTACACCTTC.

This clonotype was observed a handful of times. V usage is TRBV29-1 and J usage is TRBJ2-1; 14 bases fit TRBD2. V was clipped by 6 bases and J by 6 bases; unmatched bases: 7. Germline-derived CDR1 and CDR2 are SQVTM and ANQGSEA. The CDR3 extends over 15 amino acids. In DNA, the CDR3 is TGCAGCGTACGACTAGCGGGAGGGAAAGGCAATGAGCAGTTCTTC. Protein: CSVRLAGGKGNEQFF.

Many counts were recorded for this clonotype. The chain links TRBV6-2 or TRBV6-3 to TRBJ1-1, with a possible D match to TRBD1 (6 bases). In germline, CDR1 is MNHEY, CDR2 SVGEGT. V lost 6 bases, J lost 7 bases, and 12 bases lay in between. The CDR3 covers 12 residues. CDR3 nucleotides: TGTGCCAGCAGCCCCCGGGGGCTTGAAGCTTTCTTT. This sequence encodes CASSPRGLEAFF.

This clonotype has a handful of counts. The rearrangement uses TRBV9 and TRBJ2-1; 7 bases are shared with TRBD1. CDR1 is SGDLS, CDR2 YYNGEE, per germline. The V gene end was trimmed by 4 bases and the J gene end by 8 bases; junction bases not matched to a gene: 12. CDR3 length equals 15 residues. The DNA for the CDR3 is TGTGCCAGCAGCATGGGACAGACCCTTATGGATGAGCAGTTCTTC. This translates into CASSMGQTLMDEQFF.

The rearrangement uses TRBV27 and TRBJ2-5; 12 nucleotides align to TRBD2. The CDR3 consists of 16 residues. V lost 4 bases, J lost 5 bases, and 8 bases stayed unmatched. Germline CDR1 reads MNHEY; CDR2 reads SMNVEV (reference sequence). The CDR3 coding sequence is TGTGCCAGCAGTTCCCCTAGCGGGAGGGCGCGGGAGACCCAGTACTTC. Protein product: CASSSPSGRARETQYF.

The chain employs TRBV6-6 and TRBJ2-4; D ambiguous. The germline gives CDR1 MNHNY, CDR2 SVGAGI (reference sequence). V was pared by 1 base and J by 4 bases, with 2 bases between. This CDR3 comprises 12 residues. The CDR3 DNA reads TGTGCCAGCAGTTACTTGAAAAACATTCAGTACTTC. Amino acid sequence: CASSYLKNIQYF.

This clonotype appeared a few times. The V gene is TRBV29-1, the J gene TRBJ2-2, with 8 positions matching TRBD1. Germline trimming cut 7 bases from V and 5 bases from J; bases unmatched to any gene: 3. Germline V lookup: CDR1 SQVTM, CDR2 ANQGSEA. The CDR3 contains 12 residues. CDR3 sequence: CSAYRGTGELFF. DNA for the CDR3: TGCAGCGCATACAGGGGGACCGGGGAGCTGTTTTTT.